A selection of T cell receptor beta chains follows, all from one sample in a study of control samples from healthy donors and cancer patients. TCRdb's table, derived via immunoSEQ multiplex PCR, lists solely in-frame clones and lacks some. Of tens of thousands of clones in the sample, about 87% were seen once. Material: blood. These receptors were obtained from a woman aged 70-85 years in good health. CDR3s include the opening cysteine and the closing phenylalanine or tryptophan. The D gene is left open where the match is weak. Expanded clones are given a class, and other clones once, few, many or no size at all.

CDR3 | DNA | J | D | V | size
CATSNKLNTEAFF | TGTGCCACCAGCAATAAATTGAACACTGAAGCTTTCTTT | TRBJ1-1 | NA | TRBV15 | NA
CASSLAPAGNGYTF | TGTGCCAGCAGCTTAGCCCCGGCAGGGAATGGCTACACCTTC | TRBJ1-2 | NA | TRBV13 | once
CASSSNVGLGAYEQYF | TGTGCCAGCAGCTCTAATGTGGGACTAGGAGCCTACGAGCAGTACTTC | TRBJ2-7 | TRBD2 | TRBV7-2 | NA
CAWTTGTAVIGYTF | TGTGCCTGGACAACCGGGACCGCAGTGATTGGCTACACCTTC | TRBJ1-2 | NA | TRBV30 | NA
CAWRTLGGPRNTEAFF | TGTGCCTGGAGAACACTGGGGGGGCCGAGGAACACTGAAGCTTTCTTT | TRBJ1-1 | NA | TRBV30 | NA
CASSPGQPNQPQHF | TGCGCCAGCAGCCCTGGACAGCCGAATCAGCCCCAGCATTTT | TRBJ1-5 | NA | TRBV5-1 | NA
CSARENTEAFF | TGCAGTGCTAGAGAAAACACTGAAGCTTTCTTT | TRBJ1-1 | NA | TRBV20-1 | NA
CASSPMPGQSYGYTF | TGTGCCAGCAGCCCAATGCCGGGACAGAGCTATGGCTACACCTTC | TRBJ1-2 | TRBD1 | TRBV9 | NA
CASSQVRHTDTQYF | TGTGCCAGCAGCCAAGTAAGACACACAGATACGCAGTATTTT | TRBJ2-3 | NA | TRBV14 | NA
CASSQGLARSSYNEQFF | TGTGCCAGCAGCCAAGGGCTAGCGAGAAGCTCCTACAATGAGCAGTTCTTC | TRBJ2-1 | NA | TRBV7-8 | NA
CASSFRGGLTSSNEQFF | TGTGCCAGCAGCTTTCGGGGGGGGCTAACCTCATCAAATGAGCAGTTCTTC | TRBJ2-1 | TRBD2 | TRBV7-6 | NA
CASSGSTSTEAFF | TGCGCCAGCAGCGGGTCAACGAGCACTGAAGCTTTCTTT | TRBJ1-1 | NA | TRBV5-1 | NA
CASSEQGVSNQPQHF | TGTGCCAGCAGTGAACAAGGGGTTAGCAATCAGCCCCAGCATTTT | TRBJ1-5 | NA | TRBV6-1 | NA
CASSGGASGSGELFF | TGCGCCAGCAGTGGAGGTGCTAGCGGGTCCGGGGAGCTGTTTTTT | TRBJ2-2 | TRBD2 | TRBV10-1 | NA
CASRSQGALYYGYTF | TGTGCCAGCCGATCACAGGGGGCCCTATACTATGGCTACACCTTC | TRBJ1-2 | TRBD1 | TRBV13 | NA
CSVDPWGNTEAFF | TGCAGCGTAGACCCTTGGGGTAACACTGAAGCTTTCTTT | TRBJ1-1 | NA | TRBV29-1 | NA
CASSQGGGRTESPLHF | TGTGCCAGCAGCCAAGGGGGAGGTAGAACGGAATCACCCCTCCACTTT | TRBJ1-6 | NA | TRBV3-1/TRBV3-2 | NA
CASSRGTSGIGVLETQYF | TGTGCCAGCAGCCGAGGGACTAGCGGGATAGGGGTCCTAGAGACCCAGTACTTC | TRBJ2-5 | TRBD2 | TRBV7-8 | NA
CASSTSPLYGYTF | TGTGCCAGTTCGACAAGTCCTCTCTATGGCTACACCTTC | TRBJ1-2 | NA | TRBV6-5 | NA
CASSKRKGTYEQYF | TGTGCTAGCTCAAAGAGGAAAGGGACTTACGAGCAGTACTTC | TRBJ2-7 | NA | TRBV7-7 | few
CASSTGLHSNQPQHF | TGTGCCAGCAGTACGGGACTTCATAGCAATCAGCCCCAGCATTTT | TRBJ1-5 | NA | TRBV6-5 | NA
CAWSTSGGSFRVTDTQYF | TGTGCCTGGAGCACTAGCGGGGGGTCTTTCCGAGTTACAGATACGCAGTATTTT | TRBJ2-3 | TRBD2 | TRBV30 | NA
CASSVGQGRETQYF | TGTGCCAGCAGCGTAGGTCAGGGGCGCGAGACCCAGTACTTC | TRBJ2-5 | NA | TRBV9 | NA
CASSQGGAYSGNTIYF | TGTGCCAGCAGCCAGGGTGGTGCCTACTCTGGAAACACCATATATTTT | TRBJ1-3 | NA | TRBV3-1/TRBV3-2 | NA
CRDGGLLTDTQYF | TGCAGGGACGGGGGACTATTAACAGATACGCAGTATTTT | TRBJ2-3 | TRBD2 | TRBV29-1 | NA
CASVPLLAGDFEQFF | TGTGCCAGCGTCCCCTTACTAGCGGGAGATTTTGAGCAGTTCTTC | TRBJ2-1 | TRBD2 | TRBV2 | NA
CASSDQGAQYF | TGTGCCAGCAGCGACCAGGGGGCCCAGTACTTC | TRBJ2-5 | TRBD1 | TRBV3-1/TRBV3-2 | NA
CASSLNGLEIYEQYF | TGTGCCAGCAGTCTGAATGGACTAGAGATCTACGAGCAGTACTTC | TRBJ2-7 | TRBD2 | TRBV7-8 | NA
CASSKAGTSGRGELFF | TGTGCCAGTAGTAAAGCCGGGACTAGCGGGAGAGGGGAGCTGTTTTTT | TRBJ2-2 | TRBD2 | TRBV19 | NA
CASSVDSMVNTEAFF | TGTGCCAGCAGCGTTGACAGCATGGTGAACACTGAAGCTTTCTTT | TRBJ1-1 | NA | TRBV9 | NA
CASSLPGYGYTF | TGTGCCAGCAGCCTTCCGGGCTATGGCTACACCTTC | TRBJ1-2 | NA | TRBV5-8 | NA
CASSSSGRGYEQYF | TGTGCCAGCAGCTCTAGCGGGAGAGGCTACGAGCAGTACTTC | TRBJ2-7 | TRBD2 | TRBV6-5 | NA
CASSPRTDRANYGYTF | TGTGCCAGCAGCCCGCGGACGGACAGGGCGAACTATGGCTACACCTTC | TRBJ1-2 | TRBD1 | TRBV7-8 | NA
CSVGQSNTGELFF | TGCAGCGTGGGACAGTCGAACACCGGGGAGCTGTTTTTT | TRBJ2-2 | TRBD1 | TRBV29-1 | NA
CASSSRPGNEQFF | TGTGCCAGCAGCTCTCGACCTGGGAATGAGCAGTTCTTC | TRBJ2-1 | NA | TRBV7-2 | NA
CAISDPRTGEARSGNTIYF | TGTGCCATCAGTGACCCTCGGACAGGGGAAGCCCGCTCTGGAAACACCATATATTTT | TRBJ1-3 | TRBD1 | TRBV10-3 | NA
CASSLRGPGNEQFF | TGTGCCAGCAGCTTACGGGGGCCGGGAAATGAGCAGTTCTTC | TRBJ2-1 | NA | TRBV5-4 | NA
CASSARLAGNTGELFF | TGTGCCAGCAGCGCCCGACTAGCGGGGAACACCGGGGAGCTGTTTTTT | TRBJ2-2 | TRBD2 | TRBV7-2 | few
CASSNDGGAAFF | TGTGCCAGCAGCAACGATGGGGGGGCAGCTTTCTTT | TRBJ1-1 | NA | TRBV21-1 | NA
CASSPPLQGAGYGYTF | TGTGCCAGCTCACCACCCCTCCAGGGGGCGGGATATGGCTACACCTTC | TRBJ1-2 | TRBD1 | TRBV18 | NA
CSVVAGPFYEAFF | TGCAGCGTTGTAGCGGGCCCCTTCTATGAAGCTTTCTTT | TRBJ1-1 | NA | TRBV29-1 | many
CASSLRDSGNTIYF | TGCGCCAGCAGCCTGCGCGACTCTGGAAACACCATATATTTT | TRBJ1-3 | NA | TRBV5-1 | NA
CATSNSGANVLTF | TGTGCCACCAGTAACTCTGGGGCCAACGTCCTGACTTTC | TRBJ2-6 | NA | TRBV24-1 | NA
CASSPEGNTIYF | TGTGCCAGCTCACCGGAGGGAAACACCATATATTTT | TRBJ1-3 | NA | TRBV18 | NA
CASSLEGQDNSPLHF | TGCGCCAGCAGCTTGGAGGGACAGGATAATTCACCCCTCCACTTT | TRBJ1-6 | TRBD1 | TRBV5-1 | NA
CASTRTSATDTQYF | TGCGCCAGCACCAGGACGTCTGCCACAGATACGCAGTATTTT | TRBJ2-3 | NA | TRBV5-1 | once
CASSYPQYSYTEAFF | TGTGCCAGCAGTTACCCACAGTATTCGTACACTGAAGCTTTCTTT | TRBJ1-1 | NA | TRBV6-2/TRBV6-3 | NA
CASSVNLNTEAFF | TGTGCCAGCAGCGTCAACCTGAACACTGAAGCTTTCTTT | TRBJ1-1 | NA | TRBV14 | NA
CASSLVESGNTIYF | TGCGCCAGCAGCTTGGTTGAGTCTGGAAACACCATATATTTT | TRBJ1-3 | NA | TRBV5-1 | NA
CASSMGQGNSPLHF | TGTGCCAGCAGCATGGGGCAGGGTAATTCACCCCTCCACTTT | TRBJ1-6 | NA | TRBV21-1 | NA
CASRALGHQPQHF | TGTGCCAGCAGGGCCCTGGGCCATCAGCCCCAGCATTTT | TRBJ1-5 | NA | TRBV2 | NA
CASQSLGDTSSYEQYF | TGCGCCAGCCAAAGCCTAGGGGACACGAGCTCCTACGAGCAGTACTTC | TRBJ2-7 | NA | TRBV5-1 | NA
CASSQDVSYPYEQYF | TGTGCCAGCAGCCAAGATGTTAGCTACCCCTACGAGCAGTACTTC | TRBJ2-7 | NA | TRBV3-1/TRBV3-2 | NA
CASSLGGETEAFF | TGTGCCAGCAGCTTGGGGGGAGAGACTGAAGCTTTCTTT | TRBJ1-1 | NA | TRBV7-2 | NA
CASSGSLGLNTEAFF | TGTGCCAGCAGCGGTAGCCTGGGGTTGAACACTGAAGCTTTCTTT | TRBJ1-1 | NA | TRBV7-8 | NA